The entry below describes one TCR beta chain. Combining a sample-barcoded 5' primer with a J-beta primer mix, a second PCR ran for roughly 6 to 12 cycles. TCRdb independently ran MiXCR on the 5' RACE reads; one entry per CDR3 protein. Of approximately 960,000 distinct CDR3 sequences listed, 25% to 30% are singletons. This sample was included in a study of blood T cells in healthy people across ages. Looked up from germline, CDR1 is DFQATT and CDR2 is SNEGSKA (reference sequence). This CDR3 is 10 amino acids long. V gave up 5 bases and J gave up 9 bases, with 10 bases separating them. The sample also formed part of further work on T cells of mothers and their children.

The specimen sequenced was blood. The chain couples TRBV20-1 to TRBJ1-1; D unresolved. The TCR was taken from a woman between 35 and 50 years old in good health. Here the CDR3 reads CSASTLKAFF. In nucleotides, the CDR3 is TGCAGTGCTTCCACCCTGAAAGCTTTCTTT.